This T cell receptor beta chain came from a study of vaccination and CD4 T cells after COVID-19. On this clonotype: The antigen is not known.

Sequence data for DNA of cultured CD4+ T cells were generated by the Oncomine TCR Beta short-read assay. MiXCR, run by TCRdb on the PCR reads, gives a single entry per CDR3 protein. The table lists about 7,000 distinct CDR3 sequences, about 40% of them singletons. Treatment noted: approximately 9-day PBMC culture with coronavirus spike peptide pools or control peptides (ViraFEST assay). Samples of CD4+ T cells were obtained from the unexposed donor before the COVID-19 pandemic (2011-2018). This receptor was obtained from a human donor in good health. The sequencing sample was made of CD4+ T cells from blood, cultured in vitro.

CDR3 DNA: TGCGCCAGCAGCCCCGGGTCAGCGGAACTATACAATGAGCAGTTCTTC. It yields the protein CASSPGSAELYNEQFF. V is TRBV4-1 and J is TRBJ2-1; possible D gene TRBD2, 5 bases. CDR1 MGHRA and CDR2 YSYEKL come from the germline V gene. With 4 bases removed from V and 4 bases from J, the gap between germline ends came to 17 bases. The CDR3 runs to 16 residues.